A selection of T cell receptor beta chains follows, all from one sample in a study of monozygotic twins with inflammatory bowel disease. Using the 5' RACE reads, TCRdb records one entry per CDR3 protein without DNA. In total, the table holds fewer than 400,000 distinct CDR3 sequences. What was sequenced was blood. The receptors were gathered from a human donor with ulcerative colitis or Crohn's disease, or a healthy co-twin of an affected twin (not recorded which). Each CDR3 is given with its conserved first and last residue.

CASSLSASGAYEQYF,TRBJ2-7,TRBV5-1
CAISESWDRGDDEQYF,TRBJ2-7,TRBV10-3
CAITQSSSTDTQYF,TRBJ2-3,TRBV10-3
CASGTGPLDEQFF,TRBJ2-1,TRBV12-5
CASSSGLDYEQYF,TRBJ2-7,TRBV28
CASSLVSGLPEAFF,TRBJ1-1,TRBV5-1
CSASLLAGGGTDTQYF,TRBJ2-3,TRBV20-1
CAWSSPGQGGRHGYTF,TRBJ1-2,TRBV30
CASSLGLAGVGNEQFF,TRBJ2-1,TRBV19
CASSQVTYEQYF,TRBJ2-7,TRBV3-1
CASSFPDRGRAEQFF,TRBJ2-1,TRBV3-1
CASSQRGQGTSPLHF,TRBJ1-6,TRBV4-3
CASRTGAANTGELFF,TRBJ2-2,TRBV5-1
CSALDGYEQYF,TRBJ2-7,TRBV20-1
CASSFVIRQETQYF,TRBJ2-5,TRBV28
CSAREGKVNGYTF,TRBJ1-2,TRBV20-1
CASSATGWGRETQYF,TRBJ2-5,TRBV7-2
CASSHGLYEQYF,TRBJ2-7,TRBV7-9
CASSTWEQETQYF,TRBJ2-5,TRBV7-2
CASYLSGSRDTQYF,TRBJ2-3,TRBV28
CASSLGLVIYNEQFF,TRBJ2-1,TRBV4-3
CASSLDGLAGTQYF,TRBJ2-3,TRBV5-1
CASSTTVGSYNEQFF,TRBJ2-1,TRBV12-3/TRBV12-4
CASSFLTDTQYF,TRBJ2-3,TRBV5-6
CASSINDRVPYGYTF,TRBJ1-2,TRBV7-8
CASSLSSAGPQHF,TRBJ1-5,TRBV12-3/TRBV12-4
CSARDDRGTRAQYF,TRBJ2-5,TRBV20-1
CASSIRTKSYEQYF,TRBJ2-7,TRBV19
CASSLGTGESGYTF,TRBJ1-2,TRBV7-9
CASSLVGGGYGYTF,TRBJ1-2,TRBV7-9
CASSTDGGGSNSPLHF,TRBJ1-6,TRBV5-1
CAKTPGGWTEAFF,TRBJ1-1,TRBV2
CATSERPGLTDTQYF,TRBJ2-3,TRBV24-1
CASSSPPGRDLEQYF,TRBJ2-7,TRBV28
CSVAGGVGYTF,TRBJ1-2,TRBV29-1
CASSLSWGRFNEQFF,TRBJ2-1,TRBV27
CASSSQGGETQYF,TRBJ2-5,TRBV5-4
CASSFPGELTDTQYF,TRBJ2-3,TRBV28
CASSLDRNSYGYTF,TRBJ1-2,TRBV5-1
CASSVEGQHYNEQFF,TRBJ2-1,TRBV9
CASSPQQGNLMNTEAFF,TRBJ1-1,TRBV18
CSVPPQNTQYF,TRBJ2-3,TRBV29-1
CSARFLRGHTEAFF,TRBJ1-1,TRBV20-1
CASSDSFRSSYEQYF,TRBJ2-7,TRBV19
CAGSQIGNGYNEQFF,TRBJ2-1,TRBV5-1